The 3 T cell receptor beta chains given below trace back to one sample, sequenced in a study of T cells in Graves' hyperthyroidism and ophthalmopathy. There were TCR beta CDR3 regions amplified from RNA transcripts. The TCR CDR3 was amplified in a first-round RT-PCR using the HTBI primer set. Using its own MiXCR run on the multiplex PCR reads, TCRdb lists one record per CDR3 protein. The sample includes 270,000 or so distinct CDR3 sequences, under 30% seen only once; the top ten take about 30%. What was sequenced was blood. Receptors were obtained from a man in his forties with Graves' hyperthyroidism that later progressed to Graves' ophthalmopathy.

CDR3 protein: CASSQSPLLGGTSYEQYF. As DNA, the CDR3 is TGCGCCAGCAGCCAGAGTCCTCTCCTCGGGGGAACTTCCTACGAGCAGTACTTC. This rearrangement joins TRBV5-1 to TRBJ2-7, with a possible D match to TRBD2 (6 bases). V lost 4 bases to trimming and J lost 1 base, with 24 bases between them. This CDR3 region has 18 residues. CDR1 is SGHRS and CDR2 is YFSETQ in the germline V gene.

As concerns this clonotype: Possible read error: a much larger clone is one base away. This rearrangement joins TRBV19 to TRBJ2-4, with 7 bases that match TRBD1. The CDR3 sequence is 15 residues long. CDR1 is LNHDA and CDR2 is SQIVND in the germline V gene (reference sequence). The CDR3: CASSIIGQGENIRYF. The DNA for the CDR3 is TGTGCCAGTAGTATAATAGGGCAGGGGGAAAACATTCGGTACTTC.

This clonotype was counted ten times or more. The rearrangement joins TRBV30 to TRBJ2-7; 9 positions match TRBD2. The CDR3 extends over 15 amino acids. Per the germline V gene, CDR1 is GTSNPN and CDR2 is SVGIG (reference sequence). Trimming took 3 bases from V and 0 from J; bases not matched to a gene: 6. The CDR3 spells CAWRTSGRSSYEQYF. CDR3 nucleotides: TGTGCCTGGAGGACTAGCGGCAGAAGCTCCTACGAGCAGTACTTC.